The 9 T cell receptor beta chains in this list originate from one sample, sequenced in a study of cytomegalovirus exposure and HLA in healthy donors. 60 Vbeta and 13 Jbeta primers were used in PCR. Assay used: immunoSEQ multiplex PCR; TCRdb lists only in-frame clones, some missing. The table records under 150,000 clones, around 80% of them present only once. Specimen: PBMCs. These TCRs come from a young man in good health and CMV-seronegative.

This clone has just a few counts. V and J are TRBV14 and TRBJ2-7; 7 bases align to TRBD1. The V and J ends lost 4 bases and 4 bases, in that order; junction bases with no gene match: 7. The CDR3 consists of 14 residues. Germline V lookup: CDR1 SGHDN, CDR2 FVKESK. This chain's CDR3 is CASSLYLQGYEQYF. In nucleotides, the CDR3 is TGTGCCAGCAGCCTCTACCTACAGGGGTACGAGCAGTACTTC. The whole variable domain, remainder taken from reference TRBV14 and TRBJ2-7, is EAGVTQFPSHSVIEKGQTVTLRCDPISGHDNLYWYRRVMGKEIKFLLHFVKESKQDESGMPNNRFLAERTGGTYSTLKVQPAELEDSGVYFCASSLYLQGYEQYFGPGTRLTVT.

V gene TRBV4-2 combines with J gene TRBJ2-1, with 8 bases that match TRBD2. The CDR3 extends over 16 amino acids. V trimming: 3 bases; J trimming: 4 bases; junction bases outside the gene matches: 8. Germline loops: CDR1 LGHNA, CDR2 YNFKEQ. The CDR3 region is CASSQAIGTSYNEQFF. The CDR3 DNA sequence: TGTGCCAGCAGCCAGGCAATCGGGACTAGTTACAATGAGCAGTTCTTC.

This clone was seen just once. V and J are TRBV4-1 and TRBJ1-1; D perhaps matches TRBD1 (6 bases). This CDR3 is 15 amino acids long. Deletions cut 0 bases from V and 1 base from J, with 9 bases between. The germline gives CDR1 MGHRA, CDR2 YSYEKL. CDR3 nucleotide sequence: TGCGCCAGCAGCCAAGAGGAAGGGGGGAACACTGAAGCTTTCTTT. This translates into CASSQEEGGNTEAFF.

V usage is TRBV10-3 and J usage is TRBJ2-7; TRBD1 matches 8 bases. This CDR3 spans 14 amino acids. The junction had 6 bases not matched to a gene; V was cut back by 4 bases and J by 4 bases. Looked up from germline, CDR1 is ENHRY and CDR2 is SYGVKD. The CDR3 DNA reads TGTGCCATCAGTGCCGGGACAGGCTCTTACGAGCAGTACTTC. It specifies CAISAGTGSYEQYF.

This chain uses TRBV30 with TRBJ2-2, with 7 nucleotides matching TRBD1. V was clipped by 4 bases and J by 0 bases; unmatched bases: 5. This CDR3 has 15 residues. Looked up from germline, CDR1 is GTSNPN and CDR2 is SVGIG (reference sequence). CDR3 bases: TGTGCCTGGACCTTAGGGACAGCGAACACCGGGGAGCTGTTTTTT. This gives the protein CAWTLGTANTGELFF.

This rearrangement joins TRBV5-1 to TRBJ2-1, with a tentative D call TRBD2 (5 bases). Germline V CDR1 and CDR2: SGHRS, YFSETQ. Deletions cut 2 bases from V and 0 bases from J, with 15 bases between. This CDR3 is built from 17 residues. CDR3 residues: CASSFGLSPLSYNEQFF. The CDR3 coding sequence is TGCGCCAGCAGCTTCGGACTTTCCCCACTCTCCTACAATGAGCAGTTCTTC.

V is TRBV9 and J is TRBJ1-3; D might be TRBD1 (6 bases). The CDR3 contains 14 residues. Looked up from germline, CDR1 is SGDLS and CDR2 is YYNGEE. The V end was cut by 4 bases, the J end by 2 bases, with 10 bases between. Here the CDR3 DNA reads TGTGCCAGCAGCCCACGGACAGCTGGAAACACCATATATTTT. It encodes CASSPRTAGNTIYF.

This CDR3 is CASSFLRGAGTGELFF. CDR3 coding DNA: TGTGCCAGCAGCTTTCTCCGGGGGGCCGGGACCGGGGAGCTGTTTTTT. V gene TRBV7-2 combines with J gene TRBJ2-2, with D possibly TRBD2 on 7 matching bases. CDR1 and CDR2 from the germline V gene are SGHTA and FQGNSA. The V end lost 3 bases, the J end lost 5 bases, and 16 bases lay between the germline ends. CDR3 length: 16 residues. The full variable domain, with the rest looked up from reference TRBV7-2 and TRBJ2-2, is GAGVSQSPSNKVTEKGKDVELRCDPISGHTALYWYRQSLGQGLEFLIYFQGNSAPDKSGLPSDRFSAERTGGSVSTLTIQRTQQEDSAVYLCASSFLRGAGTGELFFGEGSRLTVL.

CDR3 nucleotide sequence: TGTGCCAGCAGGCCCAACCGGGAGAGCACCGGGGAGCTGTTTTTT. Translating it yields CASRPNRESTGELFF. This chain links TRBV9 with TRBJ2-2; D is possibly TRBD2 (6 bases). The CDR3 runs to 15 residues. Trimming left V 5 bases short and J 4 bases short, with 15 bases between. The V gene's germline CDR1 is SGDLS and CDR2 YYNGEE.